The 24 T cell receptor beta chains reported below all come from one sample, sequenced in a study of radiation and T cells in renal cell carcinoma. Assay used: immunoSEQ multiplex PCR; TCRdb lists only in-frame clones, some missing. The sample has fewer than 200,000 clones; about nine tenths are singletons. Time point here: blood 4 weeks post-SBRT, at nephrectomy. Described treatment: 15 Gy SBRT to primary tumor, nephrectomy 4 weeks later. The sample here was blood, taken from a patient whose treatment included radiotherapy and nephrectomy. The receptors come from a woman aged 50 to 65 with renal cell carcinoma.

The chain links TRBV18 to TRBJ1-5; D is possibly TRBD1 (5 bases). The V end lost 3 bases, the J end lost 7 bases, and 16 bases lay between the germline ends. The CDR3 spans 15 residues. Germline CDR1 is KGHSH and CDR2 is LQKENI. As DNA, the CDR3 is TGTGCCAGCTCACCGGGGCAGGGAAGAGGACAGCCCCAGCATTTT. Encoded protein: CASSPGQGRGQPQHF.

The chain has TRBV7-6 and TRBJ2-3, with no clear D. Germline V CDR1 and CDR2: SGHVS, FNYEAQ. The germline V and J ends were trimmed by 4 bases and 0 bases, with 2 bases remaining between them. The length of the CDR3 is 12 residues. For the CDR3, the DNA is TGTGCCAGCAGCTCTAGCACAGATACGCAGTATTTT. It yields the protein CASSSSTDTQYF.

The chain uses TRBV5-1 and TRBJ2-3, with D possibly matching TRBD2 (6 bases). The germline gives CDR1 SGHRS, CDR2 YFSETQ. This CDR3 is 17 amino acids long. V was trimmed by 0 bases and J by 5 bases, leaving 19 bases between them. The CDR3 DNA is TGCGCCAGCAGCTTGGGATCCAGCGGGCCCCCGGGAGATACGCAGTATTTT. Translating gives CASSLGSSGPPGDTQYF. Full variable domain (remainder filled in from reference TRBV5-1 and TRBJ2-3): KAGVTQTPRYLIKTRGQQVTLSCSPISGHRSVSWYQQTPGQGLQFLFEYFSETQRNKGNFPGRFSGRQFSNSRSEMNVSTLELGDSALYLCASSLGSSGPPGDTQYFGPGTRLTVL.

V usage is TRBV5-5 and J usage is TRBJ1-1, with a possible D match to TRBD1 (6 bases). The V end was cut by 4 bases, the J end by 1 base, with 17 bases between. Germline V CDR1 and CDR2: SGHKS, YYEKEE (reference sequence). There are 16 residues in the CDR3. The CDR3 reads CASSPGQRPRNTEAFF. CDR3 DNA: TGTGCCAGCAGCCCTGGACAGCGACCGAGGAACACTGAAGCTTTCTTT.

The chain combines TRBV7-9 with TRBJ1-5, with D unclear. V dropped 4 bases and J dropped 7 bases, with 14 bases sitting between them. The CDR3 totals 14 residues. Germline-derived CDR1 and CDR2 are SEHNR and FQNEAQ (reference sequence). As DNA, the CDR3 is TGTGCCAGCAGCTCTTCTCGGGGTAGACAGCCCCAGCATTTT. It is translated as CASSSSRGRQPQHF.

This clone was seen more than once but under ten times. The chain couples TRBV19 to TRBJ1-2; TRBD1 might be the D (5 bases). The CDR3 has 14 residues. CDR1 is LNHDA, CDR2 SQIVND, per germline (reference sequence). V lost 5 bases and J lost 4, with 14 bases in between. CDR3 region: CASSYQGSFYGYTF. The CDR3 bases are TGTGCCAGTAGTTACCAGGGATCCTTCTATGGCTACACCTTC.

The chain employs TRBV19 and TRBJ2-5; no definite D call. The CDR3 is 15 residues long. Germline CDR1 and CDR2: LNHDA and SQIVND (reference sequence). Trimming took 0 bases from V and 0 from J, leaving 8 bases between them. The CDR3 loop reads CASSIDPADQETQYF. CDR3 bases: TGTGCCAGTAGTATAGATCCGGCCGACCAAGAGACCCAGTACTTC.

This clone was counted once. The V call is TRBV6-5, the J call TRBJ1-2; D possibly corresponds to TRBD1 (6 bases). Germline CDR1 is MNHEY and CDR2 is SVGAGI. The ends were cut back, 0 bases at V and 8 bases at J, with 16 bases in the middle. The CDR3 is 15 amino acids. CDR3 sequence: CASSYSKQGLGGYTF. The CDR3 DNA sequence: TGTGCCAGCAGTTACTCGAAGCAGGGGTTAGGAGGCTACACCTTC.

The genes are TRBV10-2 and TRBJ2-1; D remains unclear. Trimming removed 7 bases from V and 8 bases from J, with 18 bases in between. The CDR3 covers 14 residues. The germline V gene encodes CDR1 WSHSY and CDR2 SAAADI. CDR3 bases: TGCGCCAGCAAACCGGGCCCCTCAGGAGATGAGCAGTTCTTC. Encoded protein: CASKPGPSGDEQFF.

A word on this clone: Compared with germline, one end of the junction differs, possibly owing to a read error. This sequence joins TRBV7-7 and TRBJ2-2; D unclear. CDR3 length: 13 residues. CDR1 SSHAT and CDR2 FNYEAQ come from the germline V gene (reference sequence). CDR3 in DNA: TGTGCTAGCAGCCGACAACTTACCGGGGAGCTGTTTTTT. It specifies CASSRQLTGELFF.

V gene TRBV4-3 combines with J gene TRBJ1-4; D is undetermined. The length of the CDR3 is 17 residues. V was pared by 4 bases and J by 0 bases, with 15 bases between. Germline values: CDR1 LGHNA, CDR2 YSLEER. The CDR3 region is CASSRITSGTTNEKLFF. The DNA for the CDR3 is TGCGCCAGCAGCCGAATCACTTCAGGAACAACTAATGAAAAACTGTTTTTT.

This sequence joins TRBV13 and TRBJ2-1, with a tentative D call TRBD2 (5 bases). CDR1 is PRHDT, CDR2 FYEKMQ, per germline (reference sequence). Trimming removed 3 bases at V and 8 bases at J, with 20 bases between. This CDR3 region has 16 residues. CDR3 DNA sequence: TGTGCCAGCAGCTTGACTGGAATTACGGGATACCATGAGCAGTTCTTC. Translating it yields CASSLTGITGYHEQFF.

This clone was recorded once. CDR3 sequence (DNA): TGTGCCAGCAACACGGCAACTAATGAAAAACTGTTTTTT. Protein product: CASNTATNEKLFF. V usage is TRBV7-9 and J usage is TRBJ1-4; D gene uncertain. CDR1 is SEHNR and CDR2 is FQNEAQ in the germline V gene (reference sequence). The CDR3 covers 13 residues. V was shortened by 7 bases and J by 0 bases, with 6 bases between the two germline ends.

Concerning this clone: This sample also contains other DNA sequences that code for the same CDR3. The chain joins TRBV11-1 to TRBJ2-6; tentatively, D is TRBD2 (6 bases). The CDR3 has 16 residues. Germline CDR1 reads SGHAT; CDR2 reads FQDESV (reference sequence). Trimming pared 3 bases from V and 2 bases from J, leaving 11 bases between. CDR3 sequence reads: CASSLGGDAGANVLTF. The CDR3 DNA reads TGTGCCAGCAGCTTGGGCGGGGACGCTGGGGCCAACGTCCTGACTTTC. The whole variable domain, remainder taken from reference TRBV11-1 and TRBJ2-6, is EAEVAQSPRYKITEKSQAVAFWCDPISGHATLYWYRQILGQGPELLVQFQDESVVDDSQLPKDRFSAERLKGVDSTLKIQPAELGDSAMYLCASSLGGDAGANVLTFGAGSRLTVL.

The chain is built from TRBV18 and TRBJ2-7, with D perhaps TRBD1 (5 bases). V was clipped by 3 bases and J by 2 bases, with 14 bases between them. CDR1 and CDR2 from the germline V gene are KGHSH and LQKENI. The length of the CDR3 is 15 residues. CDR3 in DNA: TGTGCCAGCTCACCCAGGGTGTCGGGTACCTACGAGCAGTACTTC. It codes for CASSPRVSGTYEQYF.

The J gene is TRBJ1-5, the V gene TRBV7-2; D might be TRBD1 (5 bases). This CDR3 has 15 amino acids. V lost 1 base and J 2 bases, leaving 9 bases between the germline ends. In germline, CDR1 is SGHTA, CDR2 FQGNSA. CDR3 sequence (DNA): TGTGCCAGCAGCTTAGAGGGGAGGGGCAATCAGCCCCAGCATTTT. Its translation is CASSLEGRGNQPQHF.

This chain uses TRBV18 with TRBJ2-7; D could derive from TRBD1 or TRBD2 (5 bases each). V lost 2 bases, J lost 6 bases, and 5 bases lay in between. This CDR3 is 11 amino acids long. From germline, CDR1 is KGHSH and CDR2 LQKENI. CDR3 sequence (DNA): TGTGCCAGCTCACCAGGGACCGAGCAGTACTTC. The encoded protein is CASSPGTEQYF.

The chain carries TRBV7-2 and TRBJ2-7; 8 positions agree with TRBD1. Germline CDR1 and CDR2: SGHTA and FQGNSA. J gave up 3 bases and V 4 bases, and 8 bases lay outside the gene matches. CDR3 size: 15 residues. The CDR3 sequence is CASSSDRASSYEQYF. As DNA, the CDR3 is TGTGCCAGCAGCTCGGACAGGGCATCGAGCTACGAGCAGTACTTC.

This clone was recorded once. The chain links TRBV4-3 to TRBJ2-1; 13 nucleotides match TRBD2. The CDR3 contains 15 residues. CDR1 is LGHNA, CDR2 YSLEER, per germline. Germline trimming cut 3 bases from V and 4 bases from J; bases unmatched to any gene: 0. The CDR3 coding sequence is TGCGCCAGCAGCCAGACTAGCGGGGGGTACAATGAGCAGTTCTTC. The encoded protein is CASSQTSGGYNEQFF.

This rearrangement joins TRBV9 to TRBJ2-3; TRBD2 agrees at 11 bases. The germline V gene has CDR1 SGDLS and CDR2 YYNGEE. The CDR3 length is 18 residues. V lost 0 bases and J lost 3; bases outside the gene matches: 9. The CDR3 sequence: CASSVGVAGGLGTDTQYF. Written as DNA, the CDR3 is TGTGCCAGCAGCGTAGGGGTAGCGGGGGGGCTAGGGACAGATACGCAGTATTTT.

The V and J genes are TRBV25-1 and TRBJ1-2, with 8 bases identical to TRBD1. Per the germline V gene, CDR1 is MGHDK and CDR2 is SYGVNS. The CDR3 is 17 residues long. The J segment lost 6 bases and the V segment lost 0 bases, leaving 12 bases of the junction unmatched. The CDR3 is CASSEYGLGQGGHGYTF. CDR3 nucleotide sequence: TGTGCCAGCAGTGAATATGGTCTCGGACAGGGTGGCCATGGCTACACCTTC.

In the case of this clone: At one of its ends the junction is not consistent with the germline gene, which may arise from a read error. V and J are TRBV7-7 and TRBJ2-5; 7 bases line up with TRBD2. This CDR3 comprises 13 residues. The germline CDR1 and CDR2 sequences are SSHAT and FNYEAQ (reference sequence). The CDR3, as DNA: TGTGCTAGCAGCTGGGGGGGGCAAGAGACCCAGTACTTC. The encoded protein is CASSWGGQETQYF.

CDR3 residues: CASSLAPSEGYEQYF. CDR3 DNA sequence: TGCGCCAGCAGCTTGGCGCCCTCGGAGGGCTACGAGCAGTACTTC. The chain carries TRBV5-1 and TRBJ2-7, with D tentatively TRBD2 (6 bases). V gave up 0 bases and J gave up 3 bases, with 13 bases separating them. CDR1 is SGHRS, CDR2 YFSETQ, per germline. There are 15 residues in the CDR3.

The chain has TRBV6-1 and TRBJ1-3; D call uncertain. In germline, CDR1 is MNHNS, CDR2 SASEGT. This CDR3 is built from 13 residues. V was trimmed by 2 bases and J by 3 bases, leaving 5 bases between them. CDR3 sequence reads: CASSESGGNTIYF. As DNA, the CDR3 is TGTGCCAGCAGTGAATCTGGTGGAAACACCATATATTTT.